A single T cell receptor beta chain is shown here with its context. The entry originates in a study of CD8 T cells in Susac syndrome. Reverse transcription of 0.5 to 1 ug RNA was performed with random hexamers. An immunoSEQ multiplex PCR amplified TCR beta CDR3 over 54 Vbeta and 13 Jbeta. Via MiXCR, TCRdb re-called the immunoSEQ multiplex PCR reads, giving one row per CDR3 protein. Seen here are 400,000 or so distinct CDR3 sequences, around 83% observed once, and the top ten hold roughly 0.11%. The germline V and J ends were trimmed by 0 bases and 3 bases, with 18 bases remaining between them. Germline V gene lookup returns CDR1 SGHRS and CDR2 YFSETQ. CDR3 length equals 17 residues.

The receptor's source is a human donor with multiple sclerosis. The chain employs TRBV5-1 and TRBJ1-1, with D perhaps TRBD1 (6 bases). Sequenced sample: CD8+ T cells from PBMCs. The CDR3 nucleotides read TGCGCCAGCAGCTTGGACCGAGCCAGGGGTTGGGACACTGAAGCTTTCTTT. Protein sequence: CASSLDRARGWDTEAFF.